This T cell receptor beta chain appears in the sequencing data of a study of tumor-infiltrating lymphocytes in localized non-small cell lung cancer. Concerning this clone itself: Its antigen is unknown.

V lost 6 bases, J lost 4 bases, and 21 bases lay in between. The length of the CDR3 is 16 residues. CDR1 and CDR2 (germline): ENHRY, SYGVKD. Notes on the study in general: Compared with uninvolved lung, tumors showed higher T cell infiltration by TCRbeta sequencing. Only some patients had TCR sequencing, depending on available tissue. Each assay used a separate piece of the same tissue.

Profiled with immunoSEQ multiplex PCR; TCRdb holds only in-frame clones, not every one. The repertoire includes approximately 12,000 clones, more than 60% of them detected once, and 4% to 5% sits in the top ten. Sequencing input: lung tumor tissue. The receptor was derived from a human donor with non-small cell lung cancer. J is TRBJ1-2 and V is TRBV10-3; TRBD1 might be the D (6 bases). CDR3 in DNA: TGTGCCATCAGGCCGGGGATACAGGGCGTGGGCTATGGCTACACCTTC. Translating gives CAIRPGIQGVGYGYTF.